This T cell receptor beta chain was sequenced during a study of tumor-infiltrating lymphocytes in localized non-small cell lung cancer. Across the whole study: Several tumor histologies, both smoking statuses, and some post-neoadjuvant chemotherapy samples were included.

The data were produced by immunoSEQ multiplex PCR, yet TCRdb's version contains in-frame clones alone and is incomplete. Among about 9,300 clones listed, around 77% were seen once. Whole-study results and caveats: Only some patients had TCR sequencing, depending on available tissue. Higher tumor T cell infiltration than in uninvolved lung was supported by TCRbeta sequencing.

Germline V CDR1 and CDR2: SGHTA, FQGNSA. V was pared by 7 bases and J by 0 bases, with 2 bases of the junction left unmatched. This CDR3 is 14 amino acids long. On this clone itself: Its specificity is not known.

This chain uses TRBV7-2 with TRBJ2-3, with 9 bases identical to TRBD2. The receptor comes from a human donor with non-small cell lung cancer. The sequencing input was uninvolved lung tissue not adjacent to the tumor. CDR3 sequence reads: CASTAGGSTDTQYF. For the CDR3, the DNA is TGTGCCAGCACTGCGGGGGGGAGCACAGATACGCAGTATTTT.